This T cell receptor (beta chain) derives from a study of spatial heterogeneity in lung cancer. About the research overall: Tumor regions showed TCR transcript counts that correlated strongly with a T cell module score from matched bulk RNA-seq. Findings of the study overall: Within tumors, counts of expanded alpha and beta TCRs tracked tumor mutation counts.

Germline CDR1 and CDR2: PRHDT and FYEKMQ (reference sequence). The CDR3 covers 15 residues. The germline V and J ends were trimmed by 2 bases and 5 bases, with 15 bases remaining between them. The time point denotes: sample taken at primary tumor resection. There were 75 or so donors, all of them untreated patients with early-stage non-small cell lung cancer. TCRs were sequenced from unsorted whole RNA of tumor, nontumor lung or PBMC. By share of the sample, this clonotype is medium-sized. Its antigen is not known. This beta chain came through as a stray read in a library set up for alpha chains, and its size says little. TCRdb reprocessed the 5' RACE reads with MiXCR, giving one entry per CDR3 protein. The sample includes some 2,500 distinct CDR3 sequences, 5.5% to 6% of them seen just once.

The sample consisted of lung tumor tissue, taken at surgery. The source of this sequence is a male donor with early-stage non-small cell lung cancer. The chain carries TRBV13 and TRBJ2-5, with D tentatively TRBD2 (5 bases). The chain's CDR3 is CASSLYGRGGETQYF. The CDR3 region has the DNA TGTGCCAGCAGCTTATATGGCCGGGGTGGTGAGACCCAGTACTTC.